The 28 T cell receptor beta chains given below trace back to one sample, sequenced in a study of T cell responses to AZD1222 COVID-19 vaccine (dated by TCRdb to about 2021). Library construction relied on the immunoSEQ multiplex PCR assay. TCRdb carries this immuneACCESS record with in-frame sequences only. Its versions omit some clonotypes, under half of them owing to an unresolved V gene in the studies checked, with the rest unexplained. The sample contains some 170,000 clones, roughly 92% of them found a single time. The ten top clones hold about 3% of the sample. In the paper's terms, the time point label means: baseline before first vaccination. The specimen was peripheral blood, collected on day 0 of AZD1222 vaccination. The receptors were sampled from an adult in good health.

This clone was picked up one time. The genes are TRBV12-3 or TRBV12-4 and TRBJ2-1; D remains unclear. V dropped 6 bases and J dropped 7 bases, with 10 bases sitting between them. The CDR3 is made up of 12 amino acids. The CDR3 DNA sequence: TGTGCCAGCAGCAACCCCGTAAATGAGCAGTTCTTC. This gives the protein CASSNPVNEQFF.

The V call is TRBV27, the J call TRBJ1-6; 8 positions match TRBD1. Germline V lookup: CDR1 MNHEY, CDR2 SMNVEV (reference sequence). V lost 3 bases and J lost 1; bases outside the gene matches: 8. The length of the CDR3 is 18 residues. The CDR3 loop reads CASSFGRGPRSYNSPLHF. The CDR3 bases are TGTGCCAGCAGTTTCGGCAGGGGGCCCAGGTCCTATAATTCACCCCTCCACTTT.

V usage is TRBV24-1 and J usage is TRBJ1-2; D remains unclear. The V gene's germline CDR1 is KGHDR and CDR2 SFDVKD. V lost 0 bases, J lost 1 base, and 5 bases lay in between. CDR3 length: 14 amino acids. CDR3 residues: CATSDLEGNYGYTF. The CDR3 DNA sequence: TGTGCCACCAGTGATTTGGAGGGTAACTATGGCTACACCTTC.

The V call is TRBV5-1, the J call TRBJ2-1, with D possibly matching TRBD1 (6 bases). This CDR3 is 15 amino acids long. Trimming removed 3 bases from V and 4 bases from J, with 14 bases in between. The germline CDR1 and CDR2 sequences are SGHRS and YFSETQ. CDR3 residues: CASSSQGSGYNEQFF. The CDR3 bases are TGCGCCAGCAGCTCGCAGGGGAGCGGTTACAATGAGCAGTTCTTC. The whole variable domain, remainder taken from reference TRBV5-1 and TRBJ2-1, is KAGVTQTPRYLIKTRGQQVTLSCSPISGHRSVSWYQQTPGQGLQFLFEYFSETQRNKGNFPGRFSGRQFSNSRSEMNVSTLELGDSALYLCASSSQGSGYNEQFFGPGTRLTVL.

The genes are TRBV6-2 or TRBV6-3 and TRBJ1-1; no reliable D call. The CDR3 is 12 residues long. Trimming stripped 2 bases from V and 6 bases from J, with 7 bases between. CDR1 is MNHEY and CDR2 is SVGEGT in the germline V gene. The CDR3 DNA is TGTGCCAGCAGTTACCATGATTCTGAAGCTTTCTTT. Amino acids: CASSYHDSEAFF.

The chain couples TRBV3-1 (or the pseudogene TRBV3-2) to TRBJ1-1; TRBD1 matches 7 bases. Germline V gene data show CDR1 as LGHDT and CDR2 as YNNKEL (reference sequence). V lost 5 bases, J lost 2 bases, and 11 bases stayed unmatched. This CDR3 comprises 16 residues. DNA for the CDR3: TGTGCCAGCAGCGATCCTCTGACAGGGACAAACACTGAAGCTTTCTTT. Translation: CASSDPLTGTNTEAFF.

The J gene is TRBJ1-2, the V gene TRBV25-1; D is unclear. V lost 4 bases, J lost 8 bases, and 20 bases lay in between. Germline V CDR1 and CDR2: MGHDK, SYGVNS. This CDR3 spans 15 amino acids. The CDR3 protein is CASSGLREPIRGYTF. CDR3 sequence (DNA): TGTGCCAGCAGTGGATTGAGGGAACCTATCAGGGGCTACACCTTC.

The chain couples TRBV27 to TRBJ2-2; tentatively, D is TRBD2 (5 bases). Germline CDR1 reads MNHEY; CDR2 reads SMNVEV (reference sequence). There are 15 residues in the CDR3. Trimming took off 4 bases at V and 0 bases at J, with 9 bases between the two ends. The CDR3 DNA reads as TGTGCCAGCAGTTGGGGAGCCCCGAACACCGGGGAGCTGTTTTTT. Translating gives CASSWGAPNTGELFF.

CDR3 amino acids: CASAGVEAFF. The CDR3 coding sequence is TGTGCCAGCGCAGGGGTTGAAGCTTTCTTT. This chain links TRBV2 with TRBJ1-1; TRBD1 might be the D (6 bases). Germline CDR1 and CDR2: SNHLY and FYNNEI. Trimming took 8 bases from V and 7 from J, leaving 8 bases between them. The CDR3 consists of 10 residues.

The rearrangement uses TRBV11-1 and TRBJ2-1; the match to TRBD1 covers 9 bases. Germline lookup yields CDR1 SGHAT and CDR2 FQDESV (reference sequence). Losses at the gene ends were 3 bases for V and 9 bases for J; bases not matched to a gene: 12. The CDR3 consists of 16 residues. The CDR3, as DNA: TGTGCCAGCAGCTTCGACAGGGGGATGGCTGAAACTGAGCAGTTCTTC. Its translation: CASSFDRGMAETEQFF.

This sequence joins TRBV7-6 and TRBJ2-7; 10 nucleotides match TRBD2. The trim removed 5 bases at V and 3 bases at J, leaving 7 bases unmatched. The CDR3 runs to 15 residues. In germline, CDR1 is SGHVS, CDR2 FNYEAQ. The CDR3 DNA follows: TGTGCCAGCAGCCCTCGGACTAGCGGACGCTACGAGCAGTACTTC. Its translation is CASSPRTSGRYEQYF.

The CDR3 spells CASSLSGVGETQYF. The CDR3 DNA is TGTGCCAGCAGCTTATCGGGAGTAGGGGAGACCCAGTACTTC. The chain is built from TRBV7-9 and TRBJ2-5; a possible D gene is TRBD2 (6 bases). The CDR3 has 14 residues. The V end lost 2 bases, the J end lost 5 bases, and 12 bases lay between the germline ends. Germline assignment: CDR1 SEHNR and CDR2 FQNEAQ (reference sequence). The full variable domain, in which reference TRBV7-9 and TRBJ2-5 provide the parts outside the CDR3, is DTGVSQNPRHKITKRGQNVTFRCDPISEHNRLYWYRQTLGQGPEFLTYFQNEAQLEKSRLLSDRFSAERPKGSFSTLEIQRTEQGDSAMYLCASSLSGVGETQYFGPGTRLLVL.

The V gene is TRBV27, the J gene TRBJ2-7; TRBD2 agrees at 8 bases. CDR3 size: 13 residues. V dropped 3 bases and J dropped 3; count of bases not matched to a gene: 1. CDR1 and CDR2 from the germline V gene are MNHEY and SMNVEV (reference sequence). The CDR3: CASSFGTSYEQYF. The CDR3 DNA reads as TGTGCCAGCAGTTTCGGGACTAGCTACGAGCAGTACTTC.

This chain connects TRBV19 to TRBJ1-1; possible D gene TRBD1, 6 bases. This CDR3 is built from 14 residues. The germline V gene has CDR1 LNHDA and CDR2 SQIVND (reference sequence). Deletions cut 5 bases from V and 4 bases from J, with 14 bases between. CDR3: CASSRQQGSTEAFF. The CDR3 nucleotides are TGTGCCAGTAGTCGCCAACAGGGTAGCACTGAAGCTTTCTTT.

As regards this clone: This specimen includes other DNA sequences encoding the same CDR3. This chain links TRBV6-6 with TRBJ2-7, with TRBD2 as a possible D gene (5 bases). V dropped 3 bases and J dropped 3 bases, with 6 bases sitting between them. The CDR3 has 12 residues. The V gene's germline CDR1 is MNHNY and CDR2 SVGAGI (reference sequence). CDR3 coding DNA: TGTGCCAGCAGTTATGAGGGCTACGAGCAGTACTTC. Its translation is CASSYEGYEQYF.

The chain is built from TRBV5-4 and TRBJ2-6, with 7 positions matching TRBD1. CDR3 length: 15 residues. The germline CDR1 and CDR2 sequences are SGHNT and YYREEE (reference sequence). V lost 4 bases and J lost 0; bases outside the gene matches: 1. CDR3 loop: CASSTGDSGANVLTF. CDR3 in DNA: TGTGCCAGCAGCACAGGGGACTCTGGGGCCAACGTCCTGACTTTC.

This chain links TRBV21-1 with TRBJ2-2; the table's D call TRBD2 went unverified against the DNA. TRBV21-1 constitutes a pseudogene. The CDR3 runs to 16 residues. CDR3 amino acids: CASSKERAGRTGELFF. The CDR3, as DNA: TGTGCCAGCAGCAAAGAACGGGCAGGGAGGACCGGGGAGCTGTTTTTT.

The chain joins TRBV6-1 to TRBJ1-5; D is unclear. Germline CDR1 MNHNS, CDR2 SASEGT. The CDR3 covers 12 residues. The V end lost 0 bases, the J end lost 7 bases, and 4 bases lay between the germline ends. CDR3 sequence: CASSEARQPQHF. In DNA, the CDR3 is TGTGCCAGCAGTGAAGCGAGGCAGCCCCAGCATTTT.

V usage is TRBV6-5 and J usage is TRBJ1-2; no firm D call. Per germline, CDR1 MNHEY and CDR2 SVGAGI. Trimming took 0 bases from V and 4 from J, leaving 12 bases between them. This CDR3 is built from 15 residues. The CDR3 protein is CASSYSRADLYGYTF. The CDR3 DNA sequence: TGTGCCAGCAGTTACTCGAGGGCAGACCTCTATGGCTACACCTTC.

This sequence joins TRBV3-1 (or the pseudogene TRBV3-2) and TRBJ2-7; D is unclear. Germline V gene data show CDR1 as LGHDT and CDR2 as YNNKEL (reference sequence). The CDR3 sequence is 15 residues long. Trimming pared 0 bases from V and 2 bases from J, leaving 11 bases between. The CDR3 protein is CASSQDLTETYEQYF. CDR3 coding DNA: TGTGCCAGCAGCCAAGATCTAACAGAAACCTACGAGCAGTACTTC.

The chain combines TRBV7-9 with TRBJ2-1; D not resolved. The CDR3 extends over 14 amino acids. Germline loops: CDR1 SEHNR, CDR2 FQNEAQ (reference sequence). Trimming took off 2 bases at V and 6 bases at J, with 11 bases between the two ends. CDR3 sequence reads: CASSLLGPSNEQFF. DNA of the CDR3: TGTGCCAGCAGCTTATTGGGTCCCAGCAATGAGCAGTTCTTC.

This clone showed up just once. V usage is TRBV11-2 and J usage is TRBJ1-2; D not certain. Germline V gives CDR1 SGHAT, CDR2 FQNNGV. The ends were cut back, 1 base at V and 5 bases at J, with 14 bases in the middle. This CDR3 spans 15 amino acids. The CDR3 loop is CASSLGLTDQYGYTF. For the CDR3, the DNA is TGTGCCAGCAGCTTAGGCTTGACGGATCAGTATGGCTACACCTTC.

Worth noting for this clone: Germline is not matched at one junction end, which may reflect a read error. This rearrangement joins TRBV10-1 to TRBJ2-1, with D perhaps TRBD2 (6 bases). The CDR3 runs 13 residues. Germline V gene sequence: CDR1 WNHNN, CDR2 SYGVQD (reference sequence). The CDR3 bases are TGCGCCAGCAGCGGGGACTCCTTCAATGAGCAGTTCTTC. Translating it yields CASSGDSFNEQFF.

This chain joins TRBV6-6 and TRBJ2-2; 9 bases fit TRBD2. V lost 5 bases, J lost 1 base, and 2 bases stayed unmatched. The CDR3 is 15 residues long. Germline CDR1 MNHNY, CDR2 SVGAGI (reference sequence). This CDR3 reads CASSPTSGNTGELFF. The CDR3 nucleotides read TGTGCCAGCAGTCCGACTAGCGGGAACACCGGGGAGCTGTTTTTT.

CDR3 nucleotide sequence: TGTGCCAGCAGCTCCTTCTACGGGATCTCCTACGAGCAGTACTTC. It encodes CASSSFYGISYEQYF. This chain connects TRBV7-2 to TRBJ2-7, with D possibly being TRBD2 (5 bases). This CDR3 has 15 amino acids. V was cut by 4 bases and J by 0 bases, with 13 bases left in between. Looked up from germline, CDR1 is SGHTA and CDR2 is FQGNSA.

The genes are TRBV6-5 and TRBJ2-3; TRBD1 matches 7 bases. The CDR3 is made up of 15 amino acids. The ends lost 7 bases at V and 4 bases at J; junction bases unmatched: 11. Germline V gene sequence: CDR1 MNHEY, CDR2 SVGAGI. CDR3 loop: CASNWNRGSPDTQYF. CDR3 DNA sequence: TGTGCCAGCAATTGGAACAGGGGAAGCCCAGATACGCAGTATTTT.

This chain joins TRBV10-3 and TRBJ2-1; 12 nucleotides match TRBD2. Germline lookup yields CDR1 ENHRY and CDR2 SYGVKD. V was pared by 3 bases and J by 1 base, with 4 bases of the junction left unmatched. The CDR3 contains 17 residues. The CDR3 nucleotides are TGTGCCATCAGTGAACTAGCGGGGGGAGAGTCCTACAATGAGCAGTTCTTC. This gives the protein CAISELAGGESYNEQFF.

The V gene is TRBV3-1 (or the pseudogene TRBV3-2), the J gene TRBJ2-1; TRBD2 matches at 13 bases. J was trimmed by 7 bases and V by 6 bases; bases with no gene match: 6. This CDR3 contains 15 residues. Germline assignment: CDR1 LGHDT and CDR2 YNNKEL (reference sequence). The CDR3 DNA is TGTGCCAGCAGTAAACTAGCGGGAGGGAGGAATGAGCAGTTCTTC. This encodes CASSKLAGGRNEQFF.